Listed below are T cell receptor beta chains from one sample, sequenced in a study of cytomegalovirus exposure and HLA in healthy donors. TCRdb's table, derived via immunoSEQ multiplex PCR, lists solely in-frame clones and lacks some. The sample has approximately 170,000 clones, roughly three quarters seen once. Sequencing used PBMCs. The receptor source for this set is a woman aged 40-49 years in good health and CMV-seropositive. Each CDR3 is given with its conserved first and last residue. The order of the fields is V gene, J gene, D gene, clone size, CDR3 DNA, CDR3 protein. A D gene is named only where the DNA matches it firmly. Not every row has a clone size; where given, it reads once, few, many or a size class.

V gene: TRBV28; J gene: TRBJ2-5; D gene: .; clone size: .; CDR3 DNA: TGTGCCAGCAGTTCGGGAACCTTCGGGGAGACCCAGTACTTC; CDR3 protein: CASSSGTFGETQYF
V gene: TRBV18; J gene: TRBJ1-1; D gene: .; clone size: .; CDR3 DNA: TGTGCCAGCTCACCATTTTCCCTAGGGGGGAACACTGAAGCTTTCTTT; CDR3 protein: CASSPFSLGGNTEAFF
V gene: TRBV28; J gene: TRBJ1-2; D gene: .; clone size: .; CDR3 DNA: TGTGCCAGCAGTTTATTTACGGGGAATGGCTACACCTTC; CDR3 protein: CASSLFTGNGYTF
V gene: TRBV5-5; J gene: TRBJ1-4; D gene: TRBD1; clone size: .; CDR3 DNA: TGTGCCAGCAGCTTGGAGGTCCAGGGGGCGCCGGGTGGAAAAAAACTGTTTTTT; CDR3 protein: CASSLEVQGAPGGKKLFF
V gene: TRBV27; J gene: TRBJ2-1; D gene: TRBD1; clone size: .; CDR3 DNA: TGTGCCAGCGGTCCGGGACAGGGCTATCGCGAGCAGTTCTTC; CDR3 protein: CASGPGQGYREQFF
V gene: TRBV5-1; J gene: TRBJ1-3; D gene: TRBD1; clone size: .; CDR3 DNA: TGCGCCAGCAGCAAAGGACAGGTTGGGGAAAACACCATATATTTT; CDR3 protein: CASSKGQVGENTIYF
V gene: TRBV2; J gene: TRBJ1-6; D gene: .; clone size: .; CDR3 DNA: TGTGCCAGCAAAGGGGCCCCCGGGTCACCCCTCCACTTT; CDR3 protein: CASKGAPGSPLHF
V gene: TRBV5-4; J gene: TRBJ2-7; D gene: TRBD1; clone size: .; CDR3 DNA: TGTGCCAGCAGCTTGAACAGGGGCTACGAGCAGTACTTC; CDR3 protein: CASSLNRGYEQYF
V gene: TRBV7-9; J gene: TRBJ1-1; D gene: .; clone size: .; CDR3 DNA: TGTGCCAGCAGCAAAATGGCAGGGAATACTGAAGCTTTCTTT; CDR3 protein: CASSKMAGNTEAFF
V gene: TRBV30; J gene: TRBJ2-7; D gene: .; clone size: .; CDR3 DNA: TGTGCCTGGAGTGTAATCACCCCAGGGGGGAGCCCCTACGAGCAGTACTTC; CDR3 protein: CAWSVITPGGSPYEQYF
V gene: TRBV6-1; J gene: TRBJ1-1; D gene: TRBD1; clone size: .; CDR3 DNA: TGTGCCAGCAGTGACGACAGGGGCGGGTTCGGCACTGAAGCTTTCTTT; CDR3 protein: CASSDDRGGFGTEAFF
V gene: TRBV15; J gene: TRBJ1-1; D gene: .; clone size: .; CDR3 DNA: TGTGCCACCAGCAGAGTATCCACTGAAGCTTTCTTT; CDR3 protein: CATSRVSTEAFF
V gene: TRBV15; J gene: TRBJ1-5; D gene: .; clone size: once; CDR3 DNA: TGTGCCACCAGCAGCCGGCAGGGCCGTCAGCCCCAGCATTTT; CDR3 protein: CATSSRQGRQPQHF
V gene: TRBV2; J gene: TRBJ1-4; D gene: .; clone size: .; CDR3 DNA: TGTGCCAGCAGCTCCGGGGACAAGGGGGAAAAACTGTTTTTT; CDR3 protein: CASSSGDKGEKLFF
V gene: TRBV7-8; J gene: TRBJ1-3; D gene: TRBD1; clone size: few; CDR3 DNA: TGTGCCAGCAGCTTAGAGTCCCTGACAGGGAAGGCCTCTGGAAACACCATATATTTT; CDR3 protein: CASSLESLTGKASGNTIYF
V gene: TRBV18; J gene: TRBJ1-2; D gene: TRBD1; clone size: .; CDR3 DNA: TGTGCCAGCTCACCAGGACAGGGTCTCTATGGCTACACCTTC; CDR3 protein: CASSPGQGLYGYTF
V gene: TRBV19; J gene: TRBJ2-5; D gene: TRBD1; clone size: .; CDR3 DNA: TGTGCCAGTAGACAGGGGGCGGGGGAGACCCAGTACTTC; CDR3 protein: CASRQGAGETQYF
V gene: TRBV5-1; J gene: TRBJ1-1; D gene: .; clone size: once; CDR3 DNA: TGCGCCAGCAGCTTGGAGAACAGTCGCTACACTGAAGCTTTCTTT; CDR3 protein: CASSLENSRYTEAFF
V gene: TRBV28; J gene: TRBJ2-2; D gene: .; clone size: .; CDR3 DNA: TGTGCCAGCAGTTTACTAGCGCCCGGGGAGCTGTTTTTT; CDR3 protein: CASSLLAPGELFF
V gene: TRBV7-9; J gene: TRBJ2-7; D gene: .; clone size: .; CDR3 DNA: TGTGCCAGCAGCACTCAGGGAGGTGAGCAGTACTTC; CDR3 protein: CASSTQGGEQYF
V gene: TRBV11-1; J gene: TRBJ2-6; D gene: TRBD2; clone size: .; CDR3 DNA: TGTGCCAGCAGGGGGACTAGCGGCATCTCTGGGGCCAACGGCCTGACTTTC; CDR3 protein: CASRGTSGISGANGLTF
V gene: TRBV5-1; J gene: TRBJ2-1; D gene: .; clone size: .; CDR3 DNA: TGCGCCAGCAATCCCGGACAGCATAACAATGAGCAGTTCTTC; CDR3 protein: CASNPGQHNNEQFF
V gene: TRBV7-8; J gene: TRBJ1-2; D gene: TRBD1; clone size: .; CDR3 DNA: TGTGCCAGCAGCTTAGCTTTTGGGCAGGGGGCTTATGGCTACACCTTC; CDR3 protein: CASSLAFGQGAYGYTF
V gene: TRBV2; J gene: TRBJ1-6; D gene: .; clone size: .; CDR3 DNA: TGTGCCAGCCAGAGGGCACTAGGTAGCTCCTATAATTCACCCCTCCACTTT; CDR3 protein: CASQRALGSSYNSPLHF
V gene: TRBV7-9; J gene: TRBJ2-2; D gene: TRBD2; clone size: .; CDR3 DNA: TGTGCCAGCAGCCAGAGCGGGGGGTCCCTCACCGGGGAGCTGTTTTTT; CDR3 protein: CASSQSGGSLTGELFF
V gene: TRBV29-1; J gene: TRBJ2-1; D gene: .; clone size: .; CDR3 DNA: TGCAGCGCCCGAGGGGGTGCCAGACCCTTGGAGCAGTTCTTC; CDR3 protein: CSARGGARPLEQFF
V gene: TRBV28; J gene: TRBJ2-7; D gene: .; clone size: .; CDR3 DNA: TGTGCCAGCAGTTTACACCGGGAGCAGTACTTC; CDR3 protein: CASSLHREQYF
V gene: TRBV5-1; J gene: TRBJ2-1; D gene: TRBD1; clone size: .; CDR3 DNA: TGCGCCAGCAGCTTGCGGACAGGGGGCGGGGATGAGCAGTTCTTC; CDR3 protein: CASSLRTGGGDEQFF
V gene: TRBV30; J gene: TRBJ2-2; D gene: .; clone size: few; CDR3 DNA: TGTGCCTGGAGTTCAGGGGACACCTACACCGGGGAGCTGTTTTTT; CDR3 protein: CAWSSGDTYTGELFF
V gene: TRBV14; J gene: TRBJ1-2; D gene: TRBD1; clone size: .; CDR3 DNA: TGTGCCAGCAGCCTCAGGGACAGGGGATTAGAGGGCTACACCTTC; CDR3 protein: CASSLRDRGLEGYTF
V gene: TRBV7-9; J gene: TRBJ1-1; D gene: .; clone size: .; CDR3 DNA: TGTTCCAGCAGCTTAAATCGGGGCACTGAAGCTTTCTTT; CDR3 protein: CSSSLNRGTEAFF
V gene: TRBV6-5; J gene: TRBJ1-6; D gene: .; clone size: .; CDR3 DNA: TGTGCCAGCAGTTACTCGACTGGGAGGGATTCACCCCTCCACTTT; CDR3 protein: CASSYSTGRDSPLHF
V gene: TRBV27; J gene: TRBJ2-2; D gene: TRBD2; clone size: .; CDR3 DNA: TGTGCCAGCAGTTCACCGGCGGGGGGGTATAGCGGGGAGCTGTTTTTT; CDR3 protein: CASSSPAGGYSGELFF
V gene: TRBV2; J gene: TRBJ1-2; D gene: .; clone size: .; CDR3 DNA: TGTGCCAGCAAGACCGCTGACACGATCTATGGCTACACCTTC; CDR3 protein: CASKTADTIYGYTF
V gene: TRBV6-1; J gene: TRBJ2-5; D gene: TRBD1; clone size: .; CDR3 DNA: TGTGCCAGCAGTTCTACAGGGGGCGGGGAGACCCAGTACTTC; CDR3 protein: CASSSTGGGETQYF
V gene: TRBV4-1; J gene: TRBJ1-3; D gene: TRBD1; clone size: .; CDR3 DNA: TGCGCCAGCAGCCACCTAGGACAGGGGAGTTCTGGAAACACCATATATTTT; CDR3 protein: CASSHLGQGSSGNTIYF
V gene: TRBV2; J gene: TRBJ1-2; D gene: TRBD1; clone size: once; CDR3 DNA: TGTGCCAGCAGTGATCAGGGGGCGAACTATGGCTACACCTTC; CDR3 protein: CASSDQGANYGYTF
V gene: TRBV6-1; J gene: TRBJ1-3; D gene: .; clone size: .; CDR3 DNA: TGTGCCAGCAGTACCGGTCCCGGAAACACCATATATTTT; CDR3 protein: CASSTGPGNTIYF
V gene: TRBV5-1; J gene: TRBJ1-4; D gene: .; clone size: .; CDR3 DNA: TGCGCCAGCAGCCAACACGGGTCCAATGAAAAACTGTTTTTT; CDR3 protein: CASSQHGSNEKLFF
V gene: TRBV28; J gene: TRBJ1-1; D gene: TRBD1; clone size: .; CDR3 DNA: TGTGCCAGCACCCCTTCCGCGGGACAGCTGAACACTGAAGCTTTCTTT; CDR3 protein: CASTPSAGQLNTEAFF
V gene: TRBV5-6; J gene: TRBJ2-2; D gene: TRBD1; clone size: .; CDR3 DNA: TGTGCCAGCAGCCCCGGGACAGGGGCCCCCACCGGGGAGCTGTTTTTT; CDR3 protein: CASSPGTGAPTGELFF
V gene: TRBV7-9; J gene: TRBJ2-7; D gene: TRBD1; clone size: .; CDR3 DNA: TGTTCCAGCCAAACAGGGGGCGGGCCGGGGGAGCAGTACTTC; CDR3 protein: CSSQTGGGPGEQYF
V gene: TRBV19; J gene: TRBJ1-2; D gene: TRBD1; clone size: .; CDR3 DNA: TGTGCCAGTCACCTACAAAGGGACAGCAAAGGCTACACCTTC; CDR3 protein: CASHLQRDSKGYTF
V gene: TRBV5-6; J gene: TRBJ2-7; D gene: TRBD1; clone size: .; CDR3 DNA: TGTGCCAGCAGCTTGTATTGGACAGGGGGAAAAGAGCAGTACTTC; CDR3 protein: CASSLYWTGGKEQYF
V gene: TRBV2; J gene: TRBJ2-2; D gene: TRBD1; clone size: few; CDR3 DNA: TGTGCCAGCAGGCCTTCTACAGGGGCCCCCGGGGAGCTGTTTTTT; CDR3 protein: CASRPSTGAPGELFF
V gene: TRBV2; J gene: TRBJ2-7; D gene: .; clone size: .; CDR3 DNA: TGTGCCAGCAGTCTCAGGGTCAGTTACGAGCAGTACTTC; CDR3 protein: CASSLRVSYEQYF
V gene: TRBV10-3; J gene: TRBJ1-4; D gene: .; clone size: few; CDR3 DNA: TGTGCCTCGCCCGGGGGACGGGAGGAAAAACTGTTTTTT; CDR3 protein: CASPGGREEKLFF
V gene: TRBV2; J gene: TRBJ2-1; D gene: .; clone size: .; CDR3 DNA: TGTGCCAGCAGTAATCTTGCGGGCGCTAGGAATGAGCAGTTCTTC; CDR3 protein: CASSNLAGARNEQFF
V gene: TRBV23-1; J gene: TRBJ1-5; D gene: .; clone size: .; CDR3 DNA: TGCGCCAGCAGTCAAGCGGCGCTCACAGGGACGAGGGAGCCCCAGCATTTT; CDR3 protein: CASSQAALTGTREPQHF
V gene: TRBV5-1; J gene: TRBJ2-2; D gene: .; clone size: .; CDR3 DNA: TGCGCCAGCAGCTTGTCACAACTATTTGAGACCGGGGAGCTGTTTTTT; CDR3 protein: CASSLSQLFETGELFF
V gene: TRBV27; J gene: TRBJ2-3; D gene: .; clone size: .; CDR3 DNA: TGTGCCAGCAGTTTAAGGGGGTTCGGAGCAGATACGCAGTATTTT; CDR3 protein: CASSLRGFGADTQYF
V gene: TRBV28; J gene: TRBJ2-5; D gene: TRBD2; clone size: .; CDR3 DNA: TGTGCCAGCAGTTTGACTAGCCCTAAGACCCAGTACTTC; CDR3 protein: CASSLTSPKTQYF
V gene: TRBV7-7; J gene: TRBJ2-2; D gene: .; clone size: .; CDR3 DNA: TGTGCCAGCAGCTTTACTGACAGGACCGGGGAGCTGTTTTTT; CDR3 protein: CASSFTDRTGELFF